The clone carrying this TCR beta chain has only one observation. Its antigen is unknown. Produced via immunoSEQ multiplex PCR; TCRdb's table is partial and in-frame only. The profile covers tens of thousands of clones, with nearly 90% appearing a single time and around 11% taken by the ten largest. Each and every patient relapsed after autologous stem cell transplantation, and patients got differing brentuximab vedotin exposure. The sample is drawn from a study of PD-1 blockade in classical Hodgkin lymphoma. Germline-derived CDR1 and CDR2 are SGHTS and YDEGEE. With V trimmed by 1 base and J by 0 bases, 6 bases remained unmatched. The CDR3 extends over 17 amino acids. Notes on the study in general: Nivolumab starters within 1 year of ASCT were excluded. Baseline diversity in complete responders resembled that of newly diagnosed patients. As was reported, newly diagnosed patients showed lower baseline TCR diversity than healthy donors did. CD4+ TCR diversity rose significantly by C4D1, and CD8+ TCR diversity did not.

The rearrangement joins TRBV5-8 to TRBJ2-1; TRBD2 aligns across 8 bases. Sequences were derived from peripheral blood mononuclear cells (PBMCs), sampled before the second cycle of nivolumab. The clonotype comes from a human donor with classical Hodgkin lymphoma. DNA of the CDR3: TGTGCCAGCAGCTTGAAACTAGCGGTTGACTCCTACAATGAGCAGTTCTTC. It yields the protein CASSLKLAVDSYNEQFF.